This T cell receptor (beta chain) comes out of a study of blood T cell repertoires in COVID-19. About the study: Samples taken during acute and convalescent COVID-19 were collected in the United States, Italy and Spain. The cDNA or gDNA used as material had been derived from T cells, B-cell-depleted T cells, or PBMCs.

As originally analysed: Amplification of reference gene primers provided the estimated nucleated cell counts. Profiled with immunoSEQ multiplex PCR; TCRdb holds only in-frame clones, not every one. V and J calls plus clone size are reproduced from that table; the DNA served to infer D and trimming. The table lists approximately 69,000 clones, 85% to 90% of them singletons. The source material was peripheral blood. The clonotype originates from a man aged 50-59 years with acute or convalescent COVID-19.

Here the CDR3 reads CASRQGSYEQYF. CDR3 DNA: TGTGCCAGCAGACAGGGATCCTACGAGCAGTACTTC. The genes are TRBV6-6 and TRBJ2-7, with D possibly TRBD1 on 6 matching bases. Germline CDR1 reads MNHNY; CDR2 reads SVGAGI (reference sequence). Deletions cut 6 bases from V and 1 base from J, with 7 bases between. This CDR3 is 12 amino acids long.